Presented here are 2 T cell receptor beta chains from one specimen sequenced in a study of cytomegalovirus exposure and HLA in healthy donors. Data came from immunoSEQ multiplex PCR; TCRdb stores just in-frame clones and leaves some out. In the table there are 150,000 to 200,000 clones, 84% of which are singletons. The material sequenced was PBMCs. These receptors were taken from a man aged 25 to 40 in good health and CMV-seropositive.

J is TRBJ2-5 and V is TRBV18; TRBD1 matches 11 bases. V gave up 0 bases and J gave up 4 bases; unmatched junction bases: 7. CDR1 and CDR2 from the germline V gene are KGHSH and LQKENI. This CDR3 is 17 amino acids long. CDR3 sequence (DNA): TGTGCCAGCTCACCACCGGGGACAGGGGGAATTGGAGAGACCCAGTACTTC. Translated: CASSPPGTGGIGETQYF.

The V gene is TRBV7-3, the J gene TRBJ2-2, with D possibly TRBD2 on 6 matching bases. The CDR3 contains 15 residues. Between the trimmed V and J ends, which lost 0 bases and 6 bases, there was a span of 11 bases. Germline V gene sequence: CDR1 SGHTA, CDR2 FQGTGA. CDR3 sequence reads: CASSLTVEGAGELFF. The CDR3 DNA reads TGTGCCAGCAGCTTAACGGTGGAGGGTGCCGGGGAGCTGTTTTTT.